The clone carrying this T cell receptor beta chain was counted once. What it binds is unknown. This record belongs to a study of vaccination and CD4 T cells after COVID-19. This CDR3 contains 14 residues. CDR1 and CDR2 (germline): SGHNT, YENEEA. Trimming took 5 bases from V and 1 from J, leaving 8 bases between them. Sequenced with the Oncomine TCR Beta short-read assay was DNA taken from cultured CD4+ T cells. TCRdb recomputed calls from the PCR reads with MiXCR, one row per CDR3 protein. The data show 20,000 to 25,000 distinct CDR3 sequences, around 45% seen once. The treatment denotes: roughly ten-day PBMC culture with coronavirus spike peptide pools or control peptides (ViraFEST assay). Findings and limits, study-wide: In convalescent patients, a median 86.3% of post-vaccine SARS-CoV-2-reactive clones appeared only after vaccination. Clonotypes reactive to SARS-CoV-2 had a median that went up from 21 to 38, but not significantly.

The receptor was derived from a human donor who had recovered from COVID-19. The chain uses TRBV11-3 and TRBJ2-2; D is unclear. Specimen: CD4+ T cells from blood, cultured in vitro. CDR3 in amino acids: CASSRARNTGELFF. The CDR3 nucleotides are TGTGCCAGCAGCCGCGCTAGGAACACCGGGGAGCTGTTTTTT.